This TCR beta chain was sequenced during a study of blood T cell repertoires in COVID-19. Overall study context: The cDNA or gDNA used as material had been derived from T cells, B-cell-depleted T cells, or PBMCs.

Source study methods: Reference gene primer amplification yielded estimated nucleated cell counts. Method: immunoSEQ multiplex PCR; TCRdb's copy keeps in-frame clones and lacks some. D and trimming come from the DNA, and the V and J calls and clone size come from that table. The profile shows over 60,000 clones, approximately 84% of them singletons. With V trimmed by 0 bases and J by 2 bases, 2 bases remained unmatched. Germline CDR1 is SEHNR and CDR2 is FQNEAQ (reference sequence). The CDR3 sequence is 16 residues long. This clone has a single count. The sequencing sample was made of peripheral blood. The receptor comes from a man aged 50 or older with COVID-19, enrolled during active disease. This chain connects TRBV7-9 to TRBJ2-2; 8 positions agree with TRBD2. The CDR3 sequence is CASSLALADNTGELFF. As DNA, the CDR3 is TGTGCCAGCAGCTTAGCACTAGCGGACAACACCGGGGAGCTGTTTTTT.